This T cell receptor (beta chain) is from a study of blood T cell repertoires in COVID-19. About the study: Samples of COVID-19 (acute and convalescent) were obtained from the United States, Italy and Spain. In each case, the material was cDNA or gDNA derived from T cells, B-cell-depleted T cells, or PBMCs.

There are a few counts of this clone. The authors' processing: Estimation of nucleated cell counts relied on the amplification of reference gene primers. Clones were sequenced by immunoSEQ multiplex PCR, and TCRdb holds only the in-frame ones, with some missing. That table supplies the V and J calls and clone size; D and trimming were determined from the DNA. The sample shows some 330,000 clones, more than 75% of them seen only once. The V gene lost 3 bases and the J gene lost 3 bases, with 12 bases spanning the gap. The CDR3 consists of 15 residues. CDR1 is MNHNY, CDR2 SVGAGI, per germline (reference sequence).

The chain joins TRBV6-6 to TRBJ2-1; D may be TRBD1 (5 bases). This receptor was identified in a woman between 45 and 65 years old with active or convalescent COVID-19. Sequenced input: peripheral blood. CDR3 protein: CASSYGQGGYNEQFF. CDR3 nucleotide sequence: TGTGCCAGCAGTTATGGTCAGGGCGGCTACAATGAGCAGTTCTTC.